Here is one T cell receptor beta chain with its context. Antigen unknown. This sample stems from a study of shared clonotypes between healthy human individuals. Study results and limitations: Compared with clonotypes that all four donors shared, non-shared clonotypes had lower generation probabilities. The expectation was that sequencing depth would affect clonotype sharing among donors.

V lost 3 bases, J lost 4 bases, and 9 bases lay in between. This CDR3 spans 14 amino acids. CDR1 is LGHNT and CDR2 is FRNRAP in the germline V gene. Healthy HIV-negative adults without recent acute infections or vaccinations served as donors. Only in-frame clones appear in the TCRdb table, and some are missing; sequencing was by immunoSEQ multiplex PCR. The profile shows over a million clones, roughly 95% of them singletons. The sequence derives from a man aged 30 to 39 in good health. Sequenced sample: naive CD4+ T cells sorted from blood. Subset defined: CD45RA+ positively selected. This chain joins TRBV12-5 and TRBJ2-2, with no clear D. CDR3 in amino acids: CASGLRRVTGELFF. DNA of the CDR3: TGTGCTAGTGGTTTAAGGAGAGTCACCGGGGAGCTGTTTTTT.